Listed below are T cell receptor beta chains from one sample, sequenced in a study of shared clonotypes between healthy human individuals. Data came from immunoSEQ multiplex PCR; TCRdb stores just in-frame clones and leaves some out. This repertoire shows around 2.5 million clones, roughly 93% found once; its top ten account for 0.35% to 0.45%. The sequencing sample was made of naive CD4+ T cells from PBMCs. Receptor source: a man younger than 30 in good health. Some clones in this sample may be carry-over from other donors' samples. The CDR3 runs from the conserved cysteine through the conserved F or W. The order of the fields is J gene, CDR3 length, clone size, D gene, V gene, CDR3 DNA, CDR3 protein. The D gene is left open where the match is weak. Size values are once, few and many counts, or a class for expanded clones, and some rows have none.

J gene: TRBJ2-1; CDR3 length: 16; clone size: -; D gene: TRBD2; V gene: TRBV7-9; CDR3 DNA: TGTGCCAGCAGCTTAGGTCCGGGACTACCCTACAATGAGCAGTTCTTC; CDR3 protein: CASSLGPGLPYNEQFF
J gene: TRBJ2-1; CDR3 length: 15; clone size: -; D gene: TRBD2; V gene: TRBV25-1; CDR3 DNA: TGTGCCAGCAGTGAAATGGTGGGGGAGGGGATTGAGCAGTTCTTC; CDR3 protein: CASSEMVGEGIEQFF
J gene: TRBJ2-3; CDR3 length: 15; clone size: -; D gene: -; V gene: TRBV5-6; CDR3 DNA: TGTGCCAGCAGCTTGGGGAGCGGGAGCACAGATACGCAGTATTTT; CDR3 protein: CASSLGSGSTDTQYF
J gene: TRBJ1-3; CDR3 length: 16; clone size: -; D gene: -; V gene: TRBV19; CDR3 DNA: TGTGCCAGTAGTGCGAGGACGGCGAGCTCTGGAAACACCATATATTTT; CDR3 protein: CASSARTASSGNTIYF
J gene: TRBJ2-3; CDR3 length: 16; clone size: -; D gene: -; V gene: TRBV19; CDR3 DNA: TGTGCCAGTAGTATTTGGTCAGGGTCCGGCACAGATACGCAGTATTTT; CDR3 protein: CASSIWSGSGTDTQYF
J gene: TRBJ1-2; CDR3 length: 13; clone size: -; D gene: -; V gene: TRBV28; CDR3 DNA: TGTGCCAGCAGTTTTCAGGCCTCAGGGGGCTACACCTTC; CDR3 protein: CASSFQASGGYTF
J gene: TRBJ1-5; CDR3 length: 14; clone size: -; D gene: TRBD1; V gene: TRBV28; CDR3 DNA: TGTGCCAGCAGCTATGGACAGGGGTATCAGCCCCAGCATTTT; CDR3 protein: CASSYGQGYQPQHF
J gene: TRBJ1-1; CDR3 length: 13; clone size: few; D gene: TRBD1; V gene: TRBV2; CDR3 DNA: TGTGCCAGCAGTGAACAGGGGGGTACTGAAGCTTTCTTT; CDR3 protein: CASSEQGGTEAFF
J gene: TRBJ1-4; CDR3 length: 17; clone size: -; D gene: -; V gene: TRBV28; CDR3 DNA: TGTGCCAGCAGTGCGGCCGACTTGGGGGGGGCACGAGAAAAACTGTTTTTT; CDR3 protein: CASSAADLGGAREKLFF
J gene: TRBJ2-7; CDR3 length: 13; clone size: -; D gene: -; V gene: TRBV11-3; CDR3 DNA: TGTGCCAGCAGCTTGGGCTCTGCCTACGAGCAGTACTTC; CDR3 protein: CASSLGSAYEQYF
J gene: TRBJ1-5; CDR3 length: 13; clone size: -; D gene: -; V gene: TRBV5-8; CDR3 DNA: TGTGCCAGCAGCTTGGGTAGGGGGCAGCCCCAGCATTTT; CDR3 protein: CASSLGRGQPQHF
J gene: TRBJ1-2; CDR3 length: 13; clone size: few; D gene: -; V gene: TRBV25-1; CDR3 DNA: TGTGCCAGCAGTTCCGGGACTCCCTATGGCTACACCTTC; CDR3 protein: CASSSGTPYGYTF
J gene: TRBJ2-1; CDR3 length: 15; clone size: -; D gene: -; V gene: TRBV9; CDR3 DNA: TGTGCCAGCAGCGCCCAAGTGGTGGTCGCGGATGAGCAGTTCTTC; CDR3 protein: CASSAQVVVADEQFF
J gene: TRBJ2-3; CDR3 length: 12; clone size: once; D gene: -; V gene: TRBV7-3; CDR3 DNA: TGTGCCAGCAGCTTAAATGTGGGTACGCAGTATTTT; CDR3 protein: CASSLNVGTQYF
J gene: TRBJ2-5; CDR3 length: 13; clone size: -; D gene: -; V gene: TRBV30; CDR3 DNA: TGTGCCTGGAGTGTAACAGGGAGGGAGACCCAGTACTTC; CDR3 protein: CAWSVTGRETQYF
J gene: TRBJ2-5; CDR3 length: 17; clone size: -; D gene: TRBD2; V gene: TRBV29-1; CDR3 DNA: TGCAGCGCCCTACCCGAGTTGCTAGCGGGAGGCCAGGAGACCCAGTACTTC; CDR3 protein: CSALPELLAGGQETQYF
J gene: TRBJ2-3; CDR3 length: 15; clone size: -; D gene: -; V gene: TRBV5-1; CDR3 DNA: TGCGCCAGCAGCTTGACAGGACCAAGCACAGATACGCAGTATTTT; CDR3 protein: CASSLTGPSTDTQYF
J gene: TRBJ1-3; CDR3 length: 20; clone size: -; D gene: -; V gene: TRBV9; CDR3 DNA: TGTGCCAGCAGCGGGTCCTGGGGGCCCACTCTTAAAGATCGCGGAAACACCATATATTTT; CDR3 protein: CASSGSWGPTLKDRGNTIYF
J gene: TRBJ1-3; CDR3 length: 14; clone size: -; D gene: -; V gene: TRBV2; CDR3 DNA: TGTGCCAGCACCAGAATTATCTCTGGAAACACCATATATTTT; CDR3 protein: CASTRIISGNTIYF
J gene: TRBJ2-2; CDR3 length: 12; clone size: -; D gene: -; V gene: TRBV19; CDR3 DNA: TGTGCCAGTAGGCCACAGGGAGGGGAGCTGTTTTTT; CDR3 protein: CASRPQGGELFF
J gene: TRBJ2-7; CDR3 length: 12; clone size: once; D gene: -; V gene: TRBV6-1; CDR3 DNA: TGTGCCAGCAGGTATAGCGGAAGCGAGCAGTACTTC; CDR3 protein: CASRYSGSEQYF
J gene: TRBJ2-7; CDR3 length: 14; clone size: -; D gene: TRBD2; V gene: TRBV28; CDR3 DNA: TGTGCCAGCAGTCGAGCGGGAGTGGTCGACGAGCAGTACTTC; CDR3 protein: CASSRAGVVDEQYF
J gene: TRBJ1-2; CDR3 length: 17; clone size: -; D gene: TRBD1; V gene: TRBV11-2; CDR3 DNA: TGTGCCAGCAGCTTAGCTGGGGACAGGGTTGATTCCTATGGCTACACCTTC; CDR3 protein: CASSLAGDRVDSYGYTF
J gene: TRBJ2-1; CDR3 length: 16; clone size: -; D gene: TRBD2; V gene: TRBV18; CDR3 DNA: TGTGCCAGCTCACCACGAGGCGGGAGGGCCTACAATGAGCAGTTCTTC; CDR3 protein: CASSPRGGRAYNEQFF
J gene: TRBJ2-5; CDR3 length: 15; clone size: -; D gene: -; V gene: TRBV2; CDR3 DNA: TGTGCCAGCGAAAGACAGGCGCGGTACCAAGAGACCCAGTACTTC; CDR3 protein: CASERQARYQETQYF
J gene: TRBJ1-5; CDR3 length: 15; clone size: -; D gene: -; V gene: TRBV28; CDR3 DNA: TGTGCCAGCAGTTTTTGGACTTCAGGGAATCAGCCCCAGCATTTT; CDR3 protein: CASSFWTSGNQPQHF
J gene: TRBJ2-2; CDR3 length: 13; clone size: -; D gene: -; V gene: TRBV27; CDR3 DNA: TGTGCCAGCAGTTTCCTGACAGCCGGGGAGCTGTTTTTT; CDR3 protein: CASSFLTAGELFF
J gene: TRBJ2-2; CDR3 length: 16; clone size: -; D gene: -; V gene: TRBV15; CDR3 DNA: TGTGCCACCAGCAGAGCCGCGGACAGATACACCGGGGAGCTGTTTTTT; CDR3 protein: CATSRAADRYTGELFF
J gene: TRBJ2-1; CDR3 length: 14; clone size: -; D gene: -; V gene: TRBV11-3; CDR3 DNA: TGTGCCAGCAGCTTAGGGCAGGGGTCGTTTGTTCAGTTCTTC; CDR3 protein: CASSLGQGSFVQFF
J gene: TRBJ1-2; CDR3 length: 15; clone size: -; D gene: TRBD1; V gene: TRBV5-1; CDR3 DNA: TGCGCCAGCAGCGTGTCAGGGGGCCCTCCCTATGGCTACACCTTC; CDR3 protein: CASSVSGGPPYGYTF
J gene: TRBJ2-3; CDR3 length: 15; clone size: -; D gene: -; V gene: TRBV5-4; CDR3 DNA: TGTGCCAGCAGCTGGAACAGGGTGGGCACAGATACGCAGTATTTT; CDR3 protein: CASSWNRVGTDTQYF
J gene: TRBJ2-7; CDR3 length: 13; clone size: -; D gene: -; V gene: TRBV28; CDR3 DNA: TGTGCCAGCAGTACGGTAATGGTTGGGGAGCAGTACTTC; CDR3 protein: CASSTVMVGEQYF
J gene: TRBJ2-3; CDR3 length: 13; clone size: -; D gene: -; V gene: TRBV5-1; CDR3 DNA: TGCGCCAGCAGCTTGGGACTCCCAGATACGCAGTATTTT; CDR3 protein: CASSLGLPDTQYF
J gene: TRBJ1-3; CDR3 length: 13; clone size: -; D gene: TRBD1; V gene: TRBV6-1; CDR3 DNA: TGTGCCAGCGAGGTCCAGGGGGCCGACACCATATATTTT; CDR3 protein: CASEVQGADTIYF
J gene: TRBJ2-7; CDR3 length: 12; clone size: few; D gene: -; V gene: TRBV2; CDR3 DNA: TGTGCCAGCAGCGGAGACGACTACGAGCAGTACTTC; CDR3 protein: CASSGDDYEQYF
J gene: TRBJ2-7; CDR3 length: 16; clone size: once; D gene: TRBD2; V gene: TRBV19; CDR3 DNA: TGTGCCAGTAGTATTGGGACTAGCGGGAGCTCCTACGAGCAGTACTTC; CDR3 protein: CASSIGTSGSSYEQYF